This T cell receptor beta chain was sequenced for a study of T cell responses to AZD1222 COVID-19 vaccine (TCRdb year 2021). Notes on the research overall: A total of 230 to 250 trial participants underwent TCR sequencing, of whom approximately 210 received two doses of AZD1222 and roughly 25 received two doses of the MenACWY control vaccine. Trial participants were enrolled by age into 18-55, 56-69 and 70-plus year subgroups, with roughly 150, 30 and 60 TCR-sequenced participants respectively.

This clone was detected only once. It has no known antigen specificity. Base quality data are lacking; no much larger clone is found one base away. The CDR3 regions of human TCRbeta chains were analyzed by immunosequencing. Per the original workflow: Repertoire TCRs were matched against a reference library of SARS-CoV-2-specific TCRs generated with the MIRA antigen-specificity platform. Breadth was defined as the fraction of unique TCRs that were SARS-CoV-2-associated. Depth was defined as the fraction of total T cells that were SARS-CoV-2-associated. Each spike-specific TCR was assigned to its reactive spike region and to a CD4 or CD8 class using the MIRA data. Log10-transformed breadth and depth values were compared by one-way ANOVA with Sidak's multiple comparisons tests. TCRdb holds this immuneACCESS table with in-frame rearrangements only. Some clones are missing; in checked studies, unresolved V genes explain under half, and the rest has no known cause. V, J and clone size are taken as reported in that table, and D and trimming were inferred from the DNA itself. The sample profile shows about 120,000 clones; 88% of them were found once. Almost 6.5% of the sample goes to the ten largest clones.

What the research found in general, with its limitations: Reportedly, close to half of the unique spike-specific TCRs recognized epitopes lying outside the regions that are mutated in the B.1.351 and B.1.1.7 variants. Conclusions about previously exposed vaccinees were limited because only five to seven AZD1222 recipients were SARS-CoV-2 seropositive at baseline. Vaccine-associated CD4 TCRs spanned the whole spike protein, with dominant responses in regions 160-218 and 743-854. No day 14 peak-response samples were available, so repertoires were characterized only after the peak T cell response. After two AZD1222 doses, both the breadth and the depth of spike-specific TCRs were significantly higher than at day 0 and than in MenACWY recipients. The 56-69-year group was small, and its depth increase did not reach significance, likely because of low power. Participants were mostly white British and included more females than males, and it was suggested by the authors that clonal diversity may have been underestimated.

The intended sense of this specimen's time point label: about 28 days (+/-7) after the second vaccine dose. AZD1222 recipients with second doses at about 4 weeks or about 12 weeks were pooled, because spike-specific TCR depth and breadth did not differ between schedules. The vaccinee samples were drawn from two UK trials, COV001 and COV002, one of which was a single-blind randomized controlled phase 2/3 trial testing AZD1222 (ChAdOx1 nCoV-19) in healthy adults. Trial participant PBMC samples were collected at day 0 and day 28 after the second dose for TCRbeta chain sequencing. Sequences MGHRA (CDR1) and YSYEKL (CDR2) are obtained from the germline V gene. V gives up 4 bases and J gives up 7 bases, and the segment between their germline ends measures 17 bases. Including cysteine and phenylalanine, the CDR3 has 15 amino acids. Only the CDR3 portion is preserved as DNA: 45 bases, with reading frame beginning at the first base.

This clonotype was obtained from an adult who received the AZD1222 COVID-19 vaccine. Sequenced material: peripheral blood, taken 28 days after the second AZD1222 dose. The chain employs TRBV4-1 and TRBJ1-5; no D gene can be assigned with confidence. Here is the DNA: TGCGCCAGCAGCCCAAAGGGCACCCCGGGGCAGCCCCAGCATTTT. It codes for CASSPKGTPGQPQHF.